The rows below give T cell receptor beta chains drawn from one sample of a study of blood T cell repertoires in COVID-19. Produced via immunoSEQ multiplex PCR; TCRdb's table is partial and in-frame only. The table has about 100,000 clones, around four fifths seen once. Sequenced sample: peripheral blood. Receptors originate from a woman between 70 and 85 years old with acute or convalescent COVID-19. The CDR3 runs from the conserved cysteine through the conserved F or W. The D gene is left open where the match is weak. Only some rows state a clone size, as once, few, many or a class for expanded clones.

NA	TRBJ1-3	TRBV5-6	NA	CASSSSGSGGNTIYF	TGTGCCAGCAGCTCATCAGGATCGGGGGGAAACACCATATATTTT
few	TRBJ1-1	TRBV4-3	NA	CASSQGATGVLNTEAFF	TGCGCCAGCAGCCAAGGAGCGACAGGCGTTTTGAACACTGAAGCTTTCTTT
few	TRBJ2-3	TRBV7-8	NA	CASSLASSDTQYF	TGTGCCAGCAGCTTAGCGAGTTCAGATACGCAGTATTTT
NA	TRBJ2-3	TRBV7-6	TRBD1	CASSLTPGSGGAGDTQYF	TGTGCCAGCAGCTTAACCCCAGGGTCAGGGGGCGCAGGGGATACGCAGTATTTT
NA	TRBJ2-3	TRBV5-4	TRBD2	CASINYLAGGTDTQYF	TGTGCCAGCATCAACTATCTGGCGGGGGGCACAGATACGCAGTATTTT
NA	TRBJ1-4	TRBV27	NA	CASRGGSEKLFF	TGTGCCAGCAGAGGAGGGAGTGAAAAACTGTTTTTT
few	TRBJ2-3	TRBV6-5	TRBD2	CASSYLAGAMGDTQYF	TGTGCCAGCAGTTACTTAGCGGGGGCCATGGGGGATACGCAGTATTTT
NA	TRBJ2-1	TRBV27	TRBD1	CASSQGQGYNEQFF	TGTGCCAGCAGTCAAGGACAGGGCTACAATGAGCAGTTCTTC
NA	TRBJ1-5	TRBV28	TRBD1	CASSRQGAQSQPQHF	TGTGCCAGCAGTAGACAGGGGGCTCAGAGTCAGCCCCAGCATTTT
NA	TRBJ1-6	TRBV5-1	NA	CASSLKGDSPLHF	TGCGCCAGCAGTTTGAAGGGGGATTCACCCCTCCACTTT
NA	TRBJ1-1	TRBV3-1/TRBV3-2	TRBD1	CASSHSGQGQTEAFF	TGTGCCAGCAGCCATTCCGGACAGGGACAAACTGAAGCTTTCTTT
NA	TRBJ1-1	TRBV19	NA	CASRSSVTEAFF	TGTGCCAGTAGAAGTTCAGTCACTGAAGCTTTCTTT
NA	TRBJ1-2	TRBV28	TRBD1	CASSLGQAGYTF	TGTGCCAGCAGTTTGGGACAGGCTGGCTACACCTTC
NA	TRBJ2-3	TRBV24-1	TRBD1	CAVTGGEVSDTQYF	TGTGCCGTTACAGGGGGCGAAGTGTCCGATACGCAGTATTTT
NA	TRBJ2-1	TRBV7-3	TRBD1	CASSLTPGGADEQFF	TGTGCCAGCAGCTTAACCCCAGGGGGCGCGGATGAGCAGTTCTTC
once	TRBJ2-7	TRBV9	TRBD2	CASSRTTSGGEQYF	TGTGCCAGCAGCCGCACAACTAGCGGGGGGGAGCAGTACTTC
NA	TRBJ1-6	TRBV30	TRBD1	CAWSAGTGKSPLHF	TGTGCCTGGAGTGCGGGGACAGGGAAATCACCCCTCCACTTT
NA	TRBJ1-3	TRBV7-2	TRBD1	CASSLLQLSRGPGNTIYF	TGTGCCAGCAGCCTCCTCCAATTATCCAGGGGGCCTGGAAACACCATATATTTT
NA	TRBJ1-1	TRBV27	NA	CASSVGGGTEAFF	TGTGCCAGCAGCGTGGGGGGGGGCACTGAAGCTTTCTTT
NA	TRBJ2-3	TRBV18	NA	CASSPPVIAERTDTQYF	TGTGCCAGCTCACCACCGGTCATAGCGGAACGCACAGATACGCAGTATTTT
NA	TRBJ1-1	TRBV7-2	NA	CASSLGGSVSEAFF	TGTGCCAGCAGCCTGGGGGGTTCCGTCTCTGAAGCTTTCTTT
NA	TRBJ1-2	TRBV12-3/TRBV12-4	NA	CASSLLLSGGYTF	TGTGCCAGCAGTTTGCTACTCTCGGGTGGCTACACCTTC
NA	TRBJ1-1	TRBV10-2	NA	CASSVTGESTEAFF	TGCGCCAGCAGTGTAACGGGGGAAAGCACTGAAGCTTTCTTT
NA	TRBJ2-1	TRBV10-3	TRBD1	CAINDRVNEQFF	TGTGCCATCAACGACAGGGTCAATGAGCAGTTCTTC
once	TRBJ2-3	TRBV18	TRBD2	CASSRSGVTDTQYF	TGTGCCAGCTCACGTAGCGGGGTCACAGATACGCAGTATTTT
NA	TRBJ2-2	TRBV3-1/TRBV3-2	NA	CASTPSPSSGSTGELFF	TGTGCCAGCACCCCTTCACCATCAAGCGGGTCCACCGGGGAGCTGTTTTTT
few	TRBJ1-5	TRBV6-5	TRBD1	CASNPDREQPQHF	TGTGCCAGCAACCCGGACAGGGAGCAGCCCCAGCATTTT
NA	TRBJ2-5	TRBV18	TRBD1	CASSYGTAGAQYF	TGTGCCAGCTCATATGGGACAGCAGGGGCCCAGTACTTC
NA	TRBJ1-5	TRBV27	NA	CASSWGQSNQPQHF	TGTGCCAGCAGTTGGGGCCAGTCCAATCAGCCCCAGCATTTT
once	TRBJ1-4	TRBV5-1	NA	CASSLEPDEKLFF	TGCGCCAGCAGCTTGGAGCCTGATGAAAAACTGTTTTTT
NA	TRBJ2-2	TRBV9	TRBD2	CASSVAAGGRTGELFF	TGTGCCAGCAGCGTAGCGGCGGGGGGGCGAACCGGGGAGCTGTTTTTT
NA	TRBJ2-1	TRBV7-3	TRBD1	CASSPKTGRNEQFF	TGTGCCAGCAGCCCCAAGACAGGGCGGAATGAGCAGTTCTTC
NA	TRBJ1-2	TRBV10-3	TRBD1	CAISGDREAYGYTF	TGTGCCATCAGTGGCGACAGGGAGGCTTATGGCTACACCTTC
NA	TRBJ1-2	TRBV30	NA	CAWSVKQGRFAYTF	TGTGCCTGGAGTGTAAAACAGGGAAGATTTGCCTACACCTTC
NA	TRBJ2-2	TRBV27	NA	CASSLSQNTGELFF	TGTGCCAGCAGTTTATCACAGAACACCGGGGAGCTGTTTTTT
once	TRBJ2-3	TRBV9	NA	CASSVERGIPTDTQYF	TGTGCCAGCAGCGTAGAGAGAGGGATTCCCACAGATACGCAGTATTTT
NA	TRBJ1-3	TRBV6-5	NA	CASKASGNTIYF	TGTGCCAGCAAAGCCTCTGGAAACACCATATATTTT
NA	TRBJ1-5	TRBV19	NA	CASSIDSGNQPQHF	TGTGCCAGTAGTATAGACAGTGGCAATCAGCCCCAGCATTTT
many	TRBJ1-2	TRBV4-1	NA	CASLMPRANYGYTF	TGCGCCAGCCTTATGCCCAGGGCCAACTATGGCTACACCTTC
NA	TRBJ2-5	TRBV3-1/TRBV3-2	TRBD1	CASSQAIGQGGETQYF	TGTGCCAGCAGCCAAGCGATCGGACAGGGGGGCGAGACCCAGTACTTC
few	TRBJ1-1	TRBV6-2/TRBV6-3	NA	CASSGIYRDKKNTEAFF	TGTGCCAGCAGTGGGATTTACAGGGACAAGAAAAACACTGAAGCTTTCTTT
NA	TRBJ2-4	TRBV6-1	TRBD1	CASSLGQGSGIQYF	TGTGCCAGCAGTTTGGGACAGGGGAGTGGGATTCAGTACTTC
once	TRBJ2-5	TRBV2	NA	CASSEFGQGGETQYF	TGTGCCAGCAGTGAATTCGGCCAGGGCGGAGAGACCCAGTACTTC
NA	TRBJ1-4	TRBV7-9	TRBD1	CASSLPGQGASEKLFF	TGTGCCAGCAGCTTACCCGGACAGGGGGCAAGTGAAAAACTGTTTTTT
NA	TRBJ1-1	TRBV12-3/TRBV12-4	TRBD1	CASSYQGDTEAFF	TGTGCCAGCAGTTACCAGGGGGACACTGAAGCTTTCTTT
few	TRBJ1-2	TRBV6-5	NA	CASSYDRKGYGYTF	TGTGCCAGCAGTTACGACAGAAAGGGCTATGGCTACACCTTC
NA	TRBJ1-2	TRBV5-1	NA	CASSLIAGDTYGYTF	TGCGCCAGCAGCTTGATAGCAGGGGATACCTATGGCTACACCTTC
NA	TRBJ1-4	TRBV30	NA	CAWRPPGGVNEKLFF	TGTGCCTGGAGGCCACCGGGGGGTGTAAATGAAAAACTGTTTTTT
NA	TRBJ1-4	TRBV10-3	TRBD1	CAISESYPRGLREKLFF	TGTGCCATCAGTGAGTCTTACCCCAGGGGGCTGAGGGAAAAACTGTTTTTT
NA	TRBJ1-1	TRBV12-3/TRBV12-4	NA	CASTGGLAAAFF	TGTGCCAGCACGGGGGGACTGGCGGCGGCTTTCTTT
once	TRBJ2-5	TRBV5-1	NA	CASRLSGDLETQYF	TGCGCCAGCAGACTCTCCGGGGATTTAGAGACCCAGTACTTC
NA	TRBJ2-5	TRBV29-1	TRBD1	CSVDVTGVQETQYF	TGCAGCGTTGATGTGACAGGGGTCCAAGAGACCCAGTACTTC